These 20 T cell receptor beta chains share one sample of origin, sequenced in a study of cytomegalovirus exposure and HLA in healthy donors. Sequenced by immunoSEQ multiplex PCR; TCRdb stores in-frame clones only, minus some. This table has 250,000 to 300,000 clones, around 87% appearing once. The sample consisted of PBMCs. Every receptor here comes from a woman aged 18-29 years in good health and CMV-seronegative.

This chain links TRBV7-8 with TRBJ1-5; 7 nucleotides line up with TRBD1. The CDR3 covers 15 residues. The V gene's germline CDR1 is SGHVS and CDR2 FQNEAQ. The trim removed 5 bases at V and 2 bases at J, leaving 6 bases unmatched. The CDR3 DNA reads TGTGCCAGCAGCATACGGGACAGCCGCAATCAGCCCCAGCATTTT. Residues: CASSIRDSRNQPQHF.

V usage is TRBV6-1 and J usage is TRBJ1-4, with 8 nucleotides matching TRBD1. The germline V gene has CDR1 MNHNS and CDR2 SASEGT. The V gene end was trimmed by 7 bases and the J gene end by 5 bases; junction bases not matched to a gene: 9. CDR3 length: 15 residues. Written as DNA, the CDR3 is TGTGCCAGCATCCTTTCGACAGGGGTGAATGAAAAACTGTTTTTT. Translating it yields CASILSTGVNEKLFF.

The V and J genes are TRBV15 and TRBJ1-4; 9 bases agree with TRBD1. Germline lookup yields CDR1 LNHNV and CDR2 YYDKDF (reference sequence). The V segment lost 2 bases and the J segment 5 bases; nucleotides outside the gene matches: 3. The CDR3 length is 15 residues. CDR3 DNA sequence: TGTGCCACCAGCAGATCAGGACAGGGGAATGAAAAACTGTTTTTT. Residues: CATSRSGQGNEKLFF.

The chain uses TRBV7-3 and TRBJ2-1, with a tentative D call TRBD2 (6 bases). Per the germline V gene, CDR1 is SGHTA and CDR2 is FQGTGA. Trimming left V 2 bases short and J 2 bases short, with 10 bases between. CDR3 length: 15 residues. The CDR3 DNA reads TGTGCCAGCAGCTTAGGCGCTAGCGCCTACAATGAGCAGTTCTTC. This codes for CASSLGASAYNEQFF.

This chain connects TRBV28 to TRBJ2-2, with TRBD2 matching 15 bases. Germline CDR1 and CDR2: MDHEN and SYDVKM. V lost 4 bases and J lost 5; bases outside the gene matches: 14. The CDR3 has 20 amino acids. CDR3 protein: CASSSPGLAGGRQGTGELFF. In DNA, the CDR3 is TGTGCCAGCAGTTCACCGGGACTAGCGGGGGGACGACAAGGAACCGGGGAGCTGTTTTTT. The whole variable domain, filled in from reference TRBV28 and TRBJ2-2, reads DVKVTQSSRYLVKRTGEKVFLECVQDMDHENMFWYRQDPGLGLRLIYFSYDVKMKEKGDIPEGYSVSREKKERFSLILESASTNQTSMYLCASSSPGLAGGRQGTGELFFGEGSRLTVL.

V gene TRBV18 combines with J gene TRBJ1-1, with unresolved D. The V end lost 2 bases, the J end lost 4 bases, and 11 bases lay between the germline ends. In germline, CDR1 is KGHSH, CDR2 LQKENI. This CDR3 region has 14 residues. The CDR3 DNA reads TGTGCCAGCTCACCAGGCGAGGGAGGCACTGAAGCTTTCTTT. Its protein product is CASSPGEGGTEAFF.

The chain joins TRBV5-1 to TRBJ1-6; weak D call: TRBD1 (5 bases). Germline CDR1 SGHRS, CDR2 YFSETQ. The CDR3 is 15 amino acids. The V gene lost 4 bases and the J gene lost 7 bases, with 15 bases spanning the gap. CDR3 bases: TGCGCCAGCAGCCCCGGGGGAGGGGAAAATTCACCCCTCCACTTT. This gives the protein CASSPGGGENSPLHF.

The chain uses TRBV4-1 and TRBJ2-2, with TRBD1 matching over 7 bases. This CDR3 is 18 amino acids long. The trim removed 1 base at V and 5 bases at J, leaving 13 bases unmatched. The germline V gene has CDR1 MGHRA and CDR2 YSYEKL. In DNA, the CDR3 is TGCGCCAGCAGCCAAGTTATGAAGATGAGGGGGCAGACCGGGGAGCTGTTTTTT. It translates to CASSQVMKMRGQTGELFF.

The rearrangement uses TRBV20-1 and TRBJ2-1; D remains ambiguous. Trimming stripped 4 bases from V and 6 bases from J, with 4 bases between. The CDR3 totals 10 residues. The germline V gene encodes CDR1 DFQATT and CDR2 SNEGSKA (reference sequence). In DNA form, the CDR3 reads TGCAGTGCTATATTCAATGAGCAGTTCTTC. It codes for CSAIFNEQFF.

The chain has TRBV9 and TRBJ2-7; 8 bases fit TRBD2. Germline CDR1 and CDR2: SGDLS and YYNGEE. There are 14 residues in the CDR3. Trimming took 0 bases from V and 5 from J; bases not matched to a gene: 4. The CDR3 is CASSVAGGIHEQYF. Here the CDR3 DNA reads TGTGCCAGCAGCGTAGCGGGGGGGATCCACGAGCAGTACTTC.

The chain recombines TRBV6-6 with TRBJ2-2, with 9 bases that match TRBD1. Germline CDR1 and CDR2: MNHNY and SVGAGI (reference sequence). The CDR3 spans 16 residues. V lost 6 bases, J lost 7 bases, and 12 bases stayed unmatched. CDR3 nucleotide sequence: TGTGCCAGCAGCTCACTGGACAGGGGAGAGAGCGGGGAGCTGTTTTTT. Its protein product is CASSSLDRGESGELFF.

V and J are TRBV28 and TRBJ2-1; 7 positions agree with TRBD2. This CDR3 comprises 15 residues. V dropped 3 bases and J dropped 0; count of bases not matched to a gene: 2. Germline CDR1 reads MDHEN; CDR2 reads SYDVKM. CDR3 protein: CASSFGGYSYNEQFF. DNA for the CDR3: TGTGCCAGCAGTTTCGGGGGGTACTCCTACAATGAGCAGTTCTTC.

This chain connects TRBV5-4 to TRBJ1-5; 9 bases are a match to TRBD1. The CDR3 runs to 15 residues. Germline-derived CDR1 and CDR2 are SGHNT and YYREEE (reference sequence). Losses at the gene ends were 0 bases for V and 3 bases for J; bases not matched to a gene: 1. The CDR3 is CASSLGDRDNQPQHF. The CDR3 DNA reads as TGTGCCAGCAGCTTGGGGGACAGGGACAATCAGCCCCAGCATTTT.

This clone came up a few times. The chain combines TRBV18 with TRBJ2-7; D might be TRBD1 (5 bases). The V gene's germline CDR1 is KGHSH and CDR2 LQKENI. This CDR3 has 14 amino acids. V was cut by 1 base and J by 1 base, with 8 bases left in between. CDR3 sequence reads: CASSPLDSSYEQYF. CDR3 DNA: TGTGCCAGCTCACCACTTGACAGTTCCTACGAGCAGTACTTC.

The rearrangement links TRBV2 to TRBJ2-5; 9 nucleotides line up with TRBD1. CDR1 is SNHLY, CDR2 FYNNEI, per germline. With 6 bases clipped from V and 4 bases from J, the junction kept 3 bases outside the gene matches. CDR3 size: 13 residues. The DNA of the CDR3 is TGTGCCAGCAGGAAGACAGGGGGAGAGACCCAGTACTTC. Translation gives CASRKTGGETQYF.

In nucleotides, the CDR3 is TGCGCCAGCAGCCAAGAGTTAGGGGGCCGCAATCAGCCCCAGCATTTT. Protein product: CASSQELGGRNQPQHF. The chain links TRBV4-3 to TRBJ1-5; 7 bases align to TRBD1. Looked up from germline, CDR1 is LGHNA and CDR2 is YSLEER. The CDR3 runs 16 residues. Trimming at V came to 0 bases and at J to 2 bases, leaving 4 bases not matched to a gene.

The chain recombines TRBV4-1 with TRBJ1-2; 9 bases fit TRBD1. The germline V gene encodes CDR1 MGHRA and CDR2 YSYEKL. CDR3 size: 16 residues. The junction had 10 bases not matched to a gene; V was cut back by 0 bases and J by 8 bases. The DNA for the CDR3 is TGCGCCAGCAGCCAAGATACCCAGGACAGGGGTGACGGCTACACCTTC. This sequence encodes CASSQDTQDRGDGYTF.

The rearrangement links TRBV4-1 to TRBJ2-6; D may be TRBD1 (6 bases). This CDR3 region has 19 residues. Deletions cut 1 base from V and 1 base from J, with 17 bases between. Germline CDR1 reads MGHRA; CDR2 reads YSYEKL. The CDR3 reads CASSQVIGRGGSGANVLTF. DNA of the CDR3: TGCGCCAGCAGCCAAGTAATTGGCAGGGGCGGATCTGGGGCCAACGTCCTGACTTTC.

Concerning this clone itself: Different DNA sequences within this sample yield the same CDR3. This chain uses TRBV30 with TRBJ1-1; no clear D gene. The V gene's germline CDR1 is GTSNPN and CDR2 SVGIG (reference sequence). The V end lost 4 bases, the J end lost 3 bases, and 9 bases lay between the germline ends. The CDR3 has 12 residues. CDR3 loop: CAWTPGDTEAFF. The CDR3 DNA reads TGTGCCTGGACGCCAGGCGACACTGAAGCTTTCTTT.

The chain couples TRBV27 to TRBJ2-7, with 9 bases lining up with TRBD1. J gave up 2 bases and V 6 bases, and 11 bases lay outside the gene matches. Germline CDR1 and CDR2: MNHEY and SMNVEV (reference sequence). The CDR3 covers 16 residues. CDR3 loop: CASSNTGTGKTYEQYF. CDR3 nucleotides: TGTGCCAGCAGCAATACCGGGACAGGGAAAACCTACGAGCAGTACTTC.